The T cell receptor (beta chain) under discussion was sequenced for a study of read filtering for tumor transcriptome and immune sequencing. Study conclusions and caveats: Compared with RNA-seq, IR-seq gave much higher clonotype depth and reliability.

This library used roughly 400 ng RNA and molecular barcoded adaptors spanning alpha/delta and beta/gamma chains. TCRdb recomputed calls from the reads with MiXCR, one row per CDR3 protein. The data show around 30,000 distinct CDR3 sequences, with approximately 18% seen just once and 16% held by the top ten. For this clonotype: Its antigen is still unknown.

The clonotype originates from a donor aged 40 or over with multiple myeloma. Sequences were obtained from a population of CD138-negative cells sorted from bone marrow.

CDR3 nucleotides: TGTGCCAGCAGCCAAGATCTAGGGGAAGAGCAGTACTTC. Its translation: CASSQDLGEEQYF. The chain recombines TRBV14 with TRBJ2-7; TRBD1 might be the D (5 bases). The germline gives CDR1 SGHDN, CDR2 FVKESK. V was clipped by 0 bases and J by 7 bases, with 10 bases between them. The CDR3 runs to 13 residues.